Each of the 24 T cell receptor beta chains below was sequenced from the same sample in a study of control samples from healthy donors and cancer patients. The data were produced by immunoSEQ multiplex PCR, yet TCRdb's version contains in-frame clones alone and is incomplete. The top ten hold 8.5% of the sample, which has 150,000 or so clones, approximately 94% seen once. Sequencing input: blood. These receptor sequences come from a woman in her 40s in good health.

This chain joins TRBV5-6 and TRBJ1-6; 9 bases match TRBD1. The CDR3 sequence is 15 residues long. Germline CDR1 SGHDT, CDR2 YYEEEE. With 4 bases clipped from V and 10 bases from J, the junction kept 9 bases outside the gene matches. The CDR3 region is CASSPTGTGPSPLHF. The CDR3 nucleotides read TGTGCCAGCAGCCCAACCGGGACAGGGCCCTCACCCCTCCACTTT.

V usage is TRBV5-4 and J usage is TRBJ2-7, with D possibly TRBD1 on 6 matching bases. CDR1 and CDR2 (germline): SGHNT, YYREEE (reference sequence). The CDR3 contains 14 residues. V dropped 3 bases and J dropped 4 bases, with 14 bases sitting between them. CDR3 in DNA: TGTGCCAGCAGCTCATGGACAGCTGAGTACGAGCAGTACTTC. Protein: CASSSWTAEYEQYF.

V usage is TRBV6-2 or TRBV6-3 and J usage is TRBJ1-5; maybe TRBD1 (6 bases). The CDR3 covers 16 residues. The germline gives CDR1 MNHEY, CDR2 SVGEGT. V was clipped by 5 bases and J by 0 bases, with 14 bases between them. CDR3 in DNA: TGTGCCAGCAGTAACGCTCGGACAGATAGCAATCAGCCCCAGCATTTT. Translated: CASSNARTDSNQPQHF.

The V and J genes are TRBV5-5 and TRBJ2-7; D is undetermined. V shed 1 base and J shed 4 bases, with 9 bases lying between them. Germline assignment: CDR1 SGHKS and CDR2 YYEKEE (reference sequence). The CDR3 has 13 residues. CDR3 amino acids: CASSLNDPYEQYF. The DNA of the CDR3 is TGTGCCAGCAGCTTGAACGATCCTTACGAGCAGTACTTC.

This chain uses TRBV30 with TRBJ1-4, with 8 positions matching TRBD1. CDR3 size: 14 residues. The junction had 5 bases not matched to a gene; V was cut back by 8 bases and J by 0 bases. Germline CDR1 GTSNPN, CDR2 SVGIG (reference sequence). CDR3 bases: TGTGCCAGTGGACAGGGTGCAACTAATGAAAAACTGTTTTTT. This sequence encodes CASGQGATNEKLFF.

V is TRBV7-8 and J is TRBJ1-5, with D hard to call. The CDR3 runs to 17 residues. The V and J ends lost 3 bases and 0 bases respectively, with 15 bases between them. Germline V gene lookup returns CDR1 SGHVS and CDR2 FQNEAQ. The CDR3 loop is CASSFLEVTFSNQPQHF. CDR3 DNA sequence: TGTGCCAGCAGCTTTCTAGAGGTTACCTTTAGCAATCAGCCCCAGCATTTT.

V and J are TRBV6-2 or TRBV6-3 and TRBJ1-1, with 8 bases identical to TRBD1. This CDR3 is 15 amino acids long. With 2 bases clipped from V and 1 base from J, the junction kept 3 bases outside the gene matches. Germline-derived CDR1 and CDR2 are MNHEY and SVGEGT. CDR3 region: CASSYAGTGNTEAFF. CDR3 sequence (DNA): TGTGCCAGCAGTTACGCCGGGACAGGGAACACTGAAGCTTTCTTT.

This chain links TRBV6-5 with TRBJ1-6; TRBD1 might be the D (6 bases). Germline CDR1 reads MNHEY; CDR2 reads SVGAGI. The CDR3 runs to 13 residues. V lost 6 bases to trimming and J lost 8 bases, with 11 bases between them. The chain's CDR3 is CASRRGVDSPLHF. In DNA form, the CDR3 reads TGTGCCAGCAGGAGGGGGGTGGATTCACCCCTCCACTTT.

The rearrangement joins TRBV6-5 to TRBJ1-5, with D possibly TRBD1 on 6 matching bases. V was shortened by 5 bases and J by 3 bases, with 11 bases between the two germline ends. The CDR3 is made up of 14 amino acids. Germline V gene lookup returns CDR1 MNHEY and CDR2 SVGAGI. CDR3 protein: CASSTRDINQPQHF. CDR3 bases: TGTGCCAGCAGTACCCGGGACATCAATCAGCCCCAGCATTTT.

V usage is TRBV18 and J usage is TRBJ1-1, with 8 bases aligning to TRBD1. Per the germline V gene, CDR1 is KGHSH and CDR2 is LQKENI. The CDR3 has 14 residues. V dropped 4 bases and J dropped 5; count of bases not matched to a gene: 6. For the CDR3, the DNA is TGTGCCAGCTCACAACAGGGGGGATGGACTGAAGCTTTCTTT. Amino acids: CASSQQGGWTEAFF.

This clone was recorded only once. The chain uses TRBV7-8 and TRBJ2-6, with D perhaps TRBD2 (6 bases). The germline V and J ends were trimmed by 1 base and 2 bases, with 24 bases remaining between them. The CDR3 covers 21 residues. Germline CDR1 and CDR2: SGHVS and FQNEAQ. This chain's CDR3 is CASSLERPRLVTKTGANVLTF. CDR3 DNA: TGTGCCAGCAGCTTAGAACGGCCCCGACTAGTAACTAAGACTGGGGCCAACGTCCTGACTTTC.

The V call is TRBV7-9, the J call TRBJ1-6; D remains ambiguous. Trimming left V 5 bases short and J 8 bases short, with 4 bases between. The CDR3 extends over 11 amino acids. Germline V gives CDR1 SEHNR, CDR2 FQNEAQ (reference sequence). The CDR3 DNA reads as TGTGCCAGCAGCCCCGATTCACCCCTCCACTTT. Protein product: CASSPDSPLHF.

The V call is TRBV2, the J call TRBJ1-3; D is unresolved. The CDR3 has 13 residues. The V end lost 6 bases, the J end lost 5 bases, and 11 bases lay between the germline ends. In germline, CDR1 is SNHLY, CDR2 FYNNEI. The CDR3 coding sequence is TGTGCCAGCAGCCAATTCGAGAGAAACACCATATATTTT. As protein: CASSQFERNTIYF.

J is TRBJ2-2 and V is TRBV9; D gene unclear. CDR1 is SGDLS and CDR2 is YYNGEE in the germline V gene. The CDR3 loop spans 16 amino acids. Trimming stripped 1 base from V and 3 bases from J, with 13 bases between. The CDR3 protein is CASSVRMGLDTGELFF. Written as DNA, the CDR3 is TGTGCCAGCAGCGTAAGGATGGGTCTGGACACCGGGGAGCTGTTTTTT.

The chain is built from TRBV5-6 and TRBJ2-7; D is perhaps TRBD2 (6 bases). The germline CDR1 and CDR2 sequences are SGHDT and YYEEEE. The length of the CDR3 is 15 residues. V shed 4 bases and J shed 2 bases, with 16 bases lying between them. The CDR3 spells CASSQPTSTAYEQYF. The CDR3 region has the DNA TGTGCCAGCAGCCAACCGACTAGTACCGCCTACGAGCAGTACTTC.

This chain uses TRBV6-5 with TRBJ1-2; 7 bases agree with TRBD1. This CDR3 is 14 amino acids long. V was clipped by 5 bases and J by 2 bases; unmatched bases: 5. Germline assignment: CDR1 MNHEY and CDR2 SVGAGI. CDR3 in amino acids: CASSRQGLNYGYTF. The CDR3 nucleotides are TGTGCCAGCAGTAGACAGGGACTCAACTATGGCTACACCTTC.

The chain carries TRBV9 and TRBJ2-1; possibly TRBD2 for D (6 bases). The V end was cut by 3 bases, the J end by 3 bases, with 19 bases between. The CDR3 is made up of 17 amino acids. In germline, CDR1 is SGDLS, CDR2 YYNGEE. The CDR3 DNA reads TGTGCCAGCAGCGACCCCACCCGGCTAGCGCGCTACAATGAGCAGTTCTTC. As protein: CASSDPTRLARYNEQFF.

V usage is TRBV19 and J usage is TRBJ1-2; the D is unclear. The CDR3 runs to 13 residues. V was pared by 1 base and J by 4 bases, with 7 bases between. The V gene's germline CDR1 is LNHDA and CDR2 SQIVND (reference sequence). In DNA, the CDR3 is TGTGCCAGTAGTATAGGGGCAGCCTATGGCTACACCTTC. Translated: CASSIGAAYGYTF.

The rearrangement joins TRBV6-6 to TRBJ1-2, with D perhaps matching TRBD1 (6 bases). CDR3 length: 15 amino acids. The germline CDR1 and CDR2 sequences are MNHNY and SVGAGI (reference sequence). V lost 6 bases and J lost 7, with 21 bases in between. This CDR3 is CASRIEGRGKGGYTF. CDR3 DNA sequence: TGTGCCAGCAGGATTGAGGGCAGGGGAAAAGGTGGCTACACCTTC.

This sequence joins TRBV19 and TRBJ1-2; 8 positions match TRBD1. V shed 3 bases and J 2 bases; nucleotides not matched to a gene: 14. The V gene's germline CDR1 is LNHDA and CDR2 SQIVND (reference sequence). This CDR3 is 18 amino acids long. The CDR3, as DNA: TGTGCCAGTAGTATGAGAACGGACAGGGAGAGAGCAAACTATGGCTACACCTTC. Residues: CASSMRTDRERANYGYTF.

V gene TRBV19 combines with J gene TRBJ2-7; 7 nucleotides match TRBD2. CDR3 length: 15 amino acids. Germline CDR1 is LNHDA and CDR2 is SQIVND (reference sequence). The J segment lost 5 bases and the V segment lost 0 bases, leaving 7 bases of the junction unmatched. The CDR3 region has the DNA TGTGCCAGTAGTATAGACCGGGAGGAGCTCAACGAGCAGTACTTC. This gives the protein CASSIDREELNEQYF. The whole variable domain, remainder taken from reference TRBV19 and TRBJ2-7, is DGGITQSPKYLFRKEGQNVTLSCEQNLNHDAMYWYRQDPGQGLRLIYYSQIVNDFQKGDIAEGYSVSREKKESFPLTVTSAQKNPTAFYLCASSIDREELNEQYFGPGTRLTVT.

This chain joins TRBV19 and TRBJ2-5; D possibly corresponds to TRBD1 (6 bases). The CDR3 covers 14 residues. Trimming shortened V by 5 bases and J by 5 bases, and 15 bases separated the two germline ends. Germline V CDR1 and CDR2: LNHDA, SQIVND (reference sequence). The DNA of the CDR3 is TGTGCCAGTAGTCCAGGGGCGAGAATCGAGACCCAGTACTTC. This encodes CASSPGARIETQYF. The full variable domain, its missing parts supplied by reference TRBV19 and TRBJ2-5, is DGGITQSPKYLFRKEGQNVTLSCEQNLNHDAMYWYRQDPGQGLRLIYYSQIVNDFQKGDIAEGYSVSREKKESFPLTVTSAQKNPTAFYLCASSPGARIETQYFGPGTRLLVL.

The CDR3 DNA reads as TGTGCCAGCAGTTACGGTCTAGCGGGGCCCAATGAGCAGTTCTTC. It codes for CASSYGLAGPNEQFF. The chain couples TRBV6-2 or TRBV6-3 to TRBJ2-1; 9 nucleotides align to TRBD2. V was clipped by 2 bases and J by 6 bases; unmatched bases: 5. This CDR3 is built from 15 residues. Germline V gene lookup returns CDR1 MNHEY and CDR2 SVGEGT.

Regarding this clone: Other DNA sequences in the same sample also yield this CDR3. The DNA for the CDR3 is TGTGCCAGCAGCTTAGTCCGGGAGACCCAGTACTTC. Translation gives CASSLVRETQYF. The chain carries TRBV7-9 and TRBJ2-5; the D is unclear. CDR1 and CDR2 (germline): SEHNR, FQNEAQ (reference sequence). This CDR3 contains 12 residues. V was trimmed by 1 base and J by 5 bases, leaving 5 bases between them.